The 15 T cell receptor beta chains below all came from one sample that was sequenced in a study of OX40 agonist ivuxolimab in advanced cancers. The assay was immunoSEQ multiplex PCR, and TCRdb's table has in-frame clones only and misses some. Counted here are about 21,000 clones, around 87% occurring once; the ten biggest clones make up 15% to 20%. The sequencing used CD4+ or CD8+ T cells sorted from blood, collected in a trial of the OX40 agonist ivuxolimab. These receptors all come from an adult with an advanced solid tumor such as melanoma, head and neck, liver or kidney cancer.

The chain uses TRBV4-1 and TRBJ1-3; 8 bases agree with TRBD1. With 1 base clipped from V and 2 bases from J, the junction kept 7 bases outside the gene matches. Germline values: CDR1 MGHRA, CDR2 YSYEKL. The CDR3 consists of 17 residues. The CDR3 DNA is TGCGCCAGCAGCCAAGCCCGGACAGGGTTTGCTGGAAACACCATATATTTT. Its translation is CASSQARTGFAGNTIYF.

CDR3 in DNA: TGTGCCACCAGCAGAGATTATTCACGTACGCAGTATTTT. Protein: CATSRDYSRTQYF. The chain employs TRBV15 and TRBJ2-3; D gene ambiguous. Germline V gene sequence: CDR1 LNHNV, CDR2 YYDKDF (reference sequence). The CDR3 totals 13 residues. V lost 0 bases and J lost 8, with 9 bases in between.

The chain recombines TRBV6-6 with TRBJ1-1; D may be TRBD1 (5 bases). V was pared by 2 bases and J by 0 bases, with 10 bases between. CDR3 length equals 15 residues. From germline, CDR1 is MNHNY and CDR2 SVGAGI (reference sequence). The DNA of the CDR3 is TGTGCCAGCAGTTACGGACGACAGCTGAACACTGAAGCTTTCTTT. Translating gives CASSYGRQLNTEAFF.

The chain uses TRBV20-1 and TRBJ1-2; D may be TRBD1 (5 bases). V was pared by 5 bases and J by 8 bases, with 12 bases between. Germline assignment: CDR1 DFQATT and CDR2 SNEGSKA (reference sequence). This CDR3 comprises 11 residues. In DNA, the CDR3 is TGCAGTGCTTGGGCAGGGACCGGCTACACCTTC. Translating gives CSAWAGTGYTF.

This chain links TRBV5-4 with TRBJ1-2, with 10 positions matching TRBD1. The CDR3 is 15 amino acids. Germline assignment: CDR1 SGHNT and CDR2 YYREEE (reference sequence). V was clipped by 4 bases and J by 7 bases; unmatched bases: 10. CDR3 loop: CASSQRSGTGVGYTF. CDR3 nucleotide sequence: TGTGCCAGCAGCCAGCGAAGCGGGACAGGGGTTGGCTACACCTTC.

J is TRBJ2-2 and V is TRBV7-8; 8 bases agree with TRBD2. Looked up from germline, CDR1 is SGHVS and CDR2 is FQNEAQ. V lost 1 base, J lost 4 bases, and 2 bases stayed unmatched. The CDR3 covers 15 residues. CDR3 loop: CASSLGTSITGELFF. The CDR3 coding sequence is TGTGCCAGCAGCTTAGGGACTAGCATCACCGGGGAGCTGTTTTTT.

CDR3 residues: CASNRGTAEGYEQYF. Here the CDR3 DNA reads TGTGCCAGCAACCGTGGGACAGCTGAGGGCTACGAGCAGTACTTC. This chain uses TRBV13 with TRBJ2-7, with 7 nucleotides matching TRBD1. The V and J ends lost 7 bases and 3 bases, in that order; junction bases with no gene match: 12. Germline V CDR1 and CDR2: PRHDT, FYEKMQ (reference sequence). The CDR3 consists of 15 residues.

This sequence joins TRBV5-1 and TRBJ1-2; 7 bases agree with TRBD1. The V gene end was trimmed by 4 bases and the J gene end by 0 bases; junction bases not matched to a gene: 6. The CDR3 is 15 residues long. Germline CDR1 SGHRS, CDR2 YFSETQ. The CDR3 DNA reads as TGCGCCAGCAGCATCGGACAGGTTACTAACTATGGCTACACCTTC. This translates into CASSIGQVTNYGYTF.

The CDR3 spells CASSQGINTEAFF. CDR3 DNA: TGCGCCAGCAGCCAAGGAATAAACACTGAAGCTTTCTTT. The gene calls are TRBV4-3 and TRBJ1-1; no definite D call. The CDR3 has 13 amino acids. Trimming took off 1 base at V and 2 bases at J, with 5 bases between the two ends. Germline-derived CDR1 and CDR2 are LGHNA and YSLEER.

The table lists this clone with a count of one. V and J are TRBV7-2 and TRBJ1-1; no firm D call. This CDR3 is built from 13 residues. Looked up from germline, CDR1 is SGHTA and CDR2 is FQGNSA. The V end was cut by 6 bases, the J end by 0 bases, with 8 bases between. The CDR3 here is CASSFTMNTEAFF. In DNA, the CDR3 is TGTGCCAGCAGTTTTACTATGAACACTGAAGCTTTCTTT. The full variable domain, its missing parts supplied by reference TRBV7-2 and TRBJ1-1, is GAGVSQSPSNKVTEKGKDVELRCDPISGHTALYWYRQSLGQGLEFLIYFQGNSAPDKSGLPSDRFSAERTGGSVSTLTIQRTQQEDSAVYLCASSFTMNTEAFFGQGTRLTVV.

This chain links TRBV11-3 with TRBJ2-1, with 10 bases aligning to TRBD1. The CDR3 loop spans 17 amino acids. Germline V gene sequence: CDR1 SGHNT, CDR2 YENEEA. V gave up 1 base and J gave up 5 bases; unmatched junction bases: 8. The CDR3 DNA sequence: TGTGCCAGCAGCTTAGGACCCGGGACAGGGGCCGACAATGAGCAGTTCTTC. The encoded protein is CASSLGPGTGADNEQFF. The whole variable domain, filled in from reference TRBV11-3 and TRBJ2-1, reads EAGVVQSPRYKIIEKKQPVAFWCNPISGHNTLYWYLQNLGQGPELLIRYENEEAVDDSQLPKDRFSAERLKGVDSTLKIQPAELGDSAVYLCASSLGPGTGADNEQFFGPGTRLTVL.

The chain is built from TRBV4-3 and TRBJ2-3; D is perhaps TRBD1 (5 bases). V lost 0 bases and J 3 bases, leaving 10 bases between the germline ends. Germline V gives CDR1 LGHNA, CDR2 YSLEER. The CDR3 length is 15 residues. The CDR3 spells CASSQDLGATDTQYF. CDR3 nucleotides: TGCGCCAGCAGCCAAGATCTAGGGGCAACAGATACGCAGTATTTT.

The rearrangement joins TRBV27 to TRBJ2-5, with TRBD2 as a possible D gene (6 bases). Germline CDR1 MNHEY, CDR2 SMNVEV (reference sequence). The CDR3 length is 15 residues. Trimming removed 2 bases at V and 5 bases at J, with 15 bases between. The CDR3: CASSLIWGRSETQYF. The CDR3 coding sequence is TGTGCCAGCAGTTTAATTTGGGGGAGGTCGGAGACCCAGTACTTC.

CDR3 in amino acids: CASSIGVSETQYF. The CDR3 DNA reads as TGTGCCAGTAGTATCGGGGTGTCGGAGACCCAGTACTTC. V and J are TRBV19 and TRBJ2-5; perhaps TRBD2 as D (5 bases). V was cut by 3 bases and J by 5 bases, with 10 bases left in between. Germline V gene lookup returns CDR1 LNHDA and CDR2 SQIVND (reference sequence). CDR3 size: 13 residues.

V and J are TRBV7-9 and TRBJ1-1, with D possibly being TRBD1 (5 bases). This CDR3 has 15 residues. The germline CDR1 and CDR2 sequences are SEHNR and FQNEAQ (reference sequence). The germline V and J ends were trimmed by 1 base and 6 bases, with 15 bases remaining between them. The chain's CDR3 is CASSLGLGVQAEAFF. CDR3 in DNA: TGTGCCAGCAGCTTAGGGTTAGGGGTGCAAGCTGAAGCTTTCTTT. Full variable domain (outside the CDR3, taken from reference TRBV7-9 and TRBJ1-1): DTGVSQNPRHKITKRGQNVTFRCDPISEHNRLYWYRQTLGQGPEFLTYFQNEAQLEKSRLLSDRFSAERPKGSFSTLEIQRTEQGDSAMYLCASSLGLGVQAEAFFGQGTRLTVV.